The rows below give T cell receptor beta chains drawn from one sample of a study of cytomegalovirus exposure and HLA in healthy donors. Libraries were prepared by immunoSEQ multiplex PCR; TCRdb keeps only in-frame clonotypes and omits some of them. The sample holds about 250,000 clones, about 80% seen once. Sequenced: PBMCs. The receptors stem from a girl aged 2 to 10 in good health and CMV-seronegative. Both conserved end residues are part of each CDR3. D genes are given only for firm matches. Clone size is shown for a subset of rows, as once, few, many or a class of expanded clone.

clone size: NA; D gene: TRBD1; J gene: TRBJ2-7; V gene: TRBV15; CDR3 protein: CATSRAGRQGQYEQYF; CDR3 DNA: TGTGCCACCAGCAGAGCGGGAAGACAGGGTCAGTACGAGCAGTACTTC
clone size: NA; D gene: TRBD2; J gene: TRBJ2-1; V gene: TRBV25-1; CDR3 protein: CASSVSAGGLQFF; CDR3 DNA: TGTGCCAGCAGTGTTTCAGCGGGGGGGCTTCAGTTCTTC
clone size: few; D gene: TRBD1; J gene: TRBJ2-3; V gene: TRBV4-1; CDR3 protein: CASSQVDRSTDTQYF; CDR3 DNA: TGCGCCAGCAGCCAAGTGGACAGGAGCACAGATACGCAGTATTTT
clone size: NA; D gene: TRBD1; J gene: TRBJ1-6; V gene: TRBV28; CDR3 protein: CASSPGQYNSPLHF; CDR3 DNA: TGTGCCAGTAGTCCGGGACAGTATAATTCACCCCTCCACTTT
clone size: NA; D gene: TRBD1; J gene: TRBJ1-2; V gene: TRBV11-2; CDR3 protein: CASSFPMGTGGGNGYTF; CDR3 DNA: TGTGCCAGCAGCTTCCCGATGGGGACAGGGGGTGGAAATGGCTACACCTTC
clone size: NA; D gene: NA; J gene: TRBJ2-1; V gene: TRBV27; CDR3 protein: CASSLFSSYNEQFF; CDR3 DNA: TGTGCCAGCAGTTTGTTCAGCTCCTACAATGAGCAGTTCTTC
clone size: NA; D gene: TRBD1; J gene: TRBJ1-1; V gene: TRBV5-1; CDR3 protein: CASSLGTAAHTEAFF; CDR3 DNA: TGCGCCAGCAGCTTAGGGACAGCTGCTCACACTGAAGCTTTCTTT
clone size: NA; D gene: TRBD1; J gene: TRBJ1-5; V gene: TRBV6-4; CDR3 protein: CASSAGQVRDILYSNQPQHF; CDR3 DNA: TGTGCCAGCAGTGCGGGACAGGTTAGGGATATTCTATATAGCAATCAGCCCCAGCATTTT
clone size: once; D gene: NA; J gene: TRBJ1-5; V gene: TRBV27; CDR3 protein: CASSNGIPKGQPQHF; CDR3 DNA: TGTGCCAGCAGTAACGGGATCCCAAAGGGTCAGCCCCAGCATTTT
clone size: NA; D gene: NA; J gene: TRBJ2-3; V gene: TRBV5-4; CDR3 protein: CASSGQPSTDTQYF; CDR3 DNA: TGTGCCAGCAGCGGACAGCCTAGCACAGATACGCAGTATTTT
clone size: NA; D gene: NA; J gene: TRBJ2-7; V gene: TRBV5-6; CDR3 protein: CASSLAAGTYEQYF; CDR3 DNA: TGTGCCAGCAGCTTGGCTGCAGGCACCTACGAGCAGTACTTC
clone size: NA; D gene: NA; J gene: TRBJ1-5; V gene: TRBV28; CDR3 protein: CASSPAQGHQPQHF; CDR3 DNA: TGTGCCAGCAGCCCGGCACAGGGCCATCAGCCCCAGCATTTT
clone size: NA; D gene: TRBD2; J gene: TRBJ2-1; V gene: TRBV7-3; CDR3 protein: CASSRPGTRDNEQFF; CDR3 DNA: TGTGCCAGCAGCCGCCCGGGGACTAGGGACAATGAGCAGTTCTTC
clone size: NA; D gene: NA; J gene: TRBJ1-1; V gene: TRBV28; CDR3 protein: CASSPPPGIRTEAFF; CDR3 DNA: TGTGCCAGCAGCCCCCCCCCGGGGATTAGGACTGAAGCTTTCTTT
clone size: NA; D gene: NA; J gene: TRBJ2-1; V gene: TRBV5-1; CDR3 protein: CASSWGVGGSYNEQFF; CDR3 DNA: TGCGCCAGCAGCTGGGGGGTGGGGGGATCCTACAATGAGCAGTTCTTC
clone size: NA; D gene: NA; J gene: TRBJ1-5; V gene: TRBV7-9; CDR3 protein: CASSRGRENQPQHF; CDR3 DNA: TGTGCCAGCAGCCGTGGACGGGAGAATCAGCCCCAGCATTTT
clone size: NA; D gene: NA; J gene: TRBJ1-4; V gene: TRBV25-1; CDR3 protein: CASTRSQGTNEKLFF; CDR3 DNA: TGTGCCAGCACCCGTTCCCAGGGAACTAATGAAAAACTGTTTTTT
clone size: NA; D gene: TRBD2; J gene: TRBJ2-7; V gene: TRBV27; CDR3 protein: CASSLDTSGVEQYF; CDR3 DNA: TGTGCCAGCAGTTTAGACACTAGCGGGGTCGAGCAGTACTTC
clone size: NA; D gene: TRBD2; J gene: TRBJ2-7; V gene: TRBV6-1; CDR3 protein: CASSEVSGRAHEQYF; CDR3 DNA: TGTGCCAGCAGTGAAGTGAGCGGGAGGGCCCACGAGCAGTACTTC
clone size: once; D gene: TRBD1; J gene: TRBJ2-5; V gene: TRBV11-3; CDR3 protein: CASSFHRGRGAETQYF; CDR3 DNA: TGTGCCAGCAGCTTCCACAGGGGGCGCGGGGCAGAGACCCAGTACTTC
clone size: NA; D gene: NA; J gene: TRBJ2-7; V gene: TRBV6-5; CDR3 protein: CASTPGASGYYEQYF; CDR3 DNA: TGTGCCAGCACCCCAGGGGCGTCGGGGTACTACGAGCAGTACTTC
clone size: NA; D gene: NA; J gene: TRBJ2-1; V gene: TRBV12-5; CDR3 protein: CASGAVSNRGPNEQFF; CDR3 DNA: TGTGCTAGTGGGGCCGTTTCAAATAGGGGTCCCAATGAGCAGTTCTTC
clone size: NA; D gene: TRBD2; J gene: TRBJ2-3; V gene: TRBV29-1; CDR3 protein: CSVELAGTDTQYF; CDR3 DNA: TGCAGCGTTGAACTAGCGGGAACAGATACGCAGTATTTT
clone size: few; D gene: TRBD1; J gene: TRBJ2-1; V gene: TRBV6-1; CDR3 protein: CASSEVTGSTFF; CDR3 DNA: TGTGCCAGCAGTGAAGTGACAGGGAGTACGTTCTTC
clone size: NA; D gene: TRBD2; J gene: TRBJ2-3; V gene: TRBV27; CDR3 protein: CASTQAGAKDTQYF; CDR3 DNA: TGTGCCAGCACCCAAGCGGGAGCGAAGGATACGCAGTATTTT
clone size: NA; D gene: TRBD1; J gene: TRBJ1-2; V gene: TRBV6-1; CDR3 protein: CASSSNTGVYYGYTF; CDR3 DNA: TGTGCCAGCAGTTCCAACACAGGGGTTTACTATGGCTACACCTTC
clone size: NA; D gene: TRBD1; J gene: TRBJ1-2; V gene: TRBV5-6; CDR3 protein: CASSVGTVCTF; CDR3 DNA: TGTGCCAGCAGCGTGGGGACAGTCTGCACCTTC
clone size: NA; D gene: TRBD2; J gene: TRBJ2-7; V gene: TRBV19; CDR3 protein: CASSIAGGFEQYF; CDR3 DNA: TGTGCCAGTAGTATAGCGGGGGGTTTCGAGCAGTACTTC
clone size: NA; D gene: NA; J gene: TRBJ2-3; V gene: TRBV5-5; CDR3 protein: CASSSFWRTSTDTQYF; CDR3 DNA: TGTGCCAGCAGCTCCTTTTGGAGGACTAGCACAGATACGCAGTATTTT
clone size: NA; D gene: TRBD2; J gene: TRBJ2-5; V gene: TRBV2; CDR3 protein: CASKGGGDVKGTQYF; CDR3 DNA: TGTGCCAGCAAGGGCGGGGGGGATGTTAAAGGGACCCAGTACTTC
clone size: once; D gene: NA; J gene: TRBJ1-4; V gene: TRBV9; CDR3 protein: CASSGGTTNEKLFF; CDR3 DNA: TGTGCCAGCAGCGGCGGGACAACTAATGAAAAACTGTTTTTT
clone size: few; D gene: TRBD1; J gene: TRBJ2-7; V gene: TRBV7-3; CDR3 protein: CASSQDRGYEQYF; CDR3 DNA: TGTGCCAGCAGCCAAGACAGGGGGTACGAGCAGTACTTC
clone size: NA; D gene: NA; J gene: TRBJ2-5; V gene: TRBV21-1; CDR3 protein: CASSKSGRTSGGVETQYF; CDR3 DNA: TGTGCCAGCAGCAAAAGTGGGAGGACTAGCGGGGGGGTAGAGACCCAGTACTTC
clone size: NA; D gene: NA; J gene: TRBJ1-6; V gene: TRBV6-1; CDR3 protein: CASRQAGVYNSPLHF; CDR3 DNA: TGTGCCAGCAGGCAGGCAGGGGTATATAATTCACCCCTCCACTTT
clone size: NA; D gene: NA; J gene: TRBJ1-2; V gene: TRBV27; CDR3 protein: CASSHLPGGYGYTF; CDR3 DNA: TGTGCCAGCAGTCACCTCCCGGGAGGCTATGGCTACACCTTC
clone size: NA; D gene: TRBD1; J gene: TRBJ1-2; V gene: TRBV19; CDR3 protein: CASRPGTEPLYGYTF; CDR3 DNA: TGTGCCAGTAGACCCGGGACAGAGCCATTGTATGGCTACACCTTC
clone size: NA; D gene: TRBD2; J gene: TRBJ2-7; V gene: TRBV12-5; CDR3 protein: CASGLDWTSGVTYEQYF; CDR3 DNA: TGTGCTAGTGGTTTGGATTGGACTAGCGGCGTCACCTACGAGCAGTACTTC
clone size: NA; D gene: NA; J gene: TRBJ2-7; V gene: TRBV28; CDR3 protein: CASSPGVSYSYEQYF; CDR3 DNA: TGTGCCAGCAGTCCCGGGGTCTCTTACTCCTACGAGCAGTACTTC
clone size: NA; D gene: NA; J gene: TRBJ2-1; V gene: TRBV5-1; CDR3 protein: CASSLELVSYNEQFF; CDR3 DNA: TGCGCCAGCAGCTTGGAACTAGTGTCCTACAATGAGCAGTTCTTC
clone size: NA; D gene: TRBD1; J gene: TRBJ1-1; V gene: TRBV7-2; CDR3 protein: CASSLGTQRGPAFF; CDR3 DNA: TGTGCCAGCAGCTTAGGTACTCAGAGGGGGCCAGCTTTCTTT
clone size: few; D gene: TRBD2; J gene: TRBJ2-1; V gene: TRBV7-3; CDR3 protein: CASSSEGTSGINEQFF; CDR3 DNA: TGTGCCAGCAGCTCTGAAGGGACTAGCGGGATCAATGAGCAGTTCTTC
clone size: NA; D gene: NA; J gene: TRBJ2-2; V gene: TRBV12-5; CDR3 protein: CASQLLNTGELFF; CDR3 DNA: TGTGCTAGTCAACTGCTAAACACCGGGGAGCTGTTTTTT
clone size: NA; D gene: TRBD1; J gene: TRBJ1-2; V gene: TRBV5-4; CDR3 protein: CASSWTGEVYGYTF; CDR3 DNA: TGTGCCAGCAGCTGGACAGGGGAGGTCTATGGCTACACCTTC
clone size: few; D gene: NA; J gene: TRBJ2-4; V gene: TRBV5-1; CDR3 protein: CASSLGDTTENIQYF; CDR3 DNA: TGCGCCAGCAGCTTGGGCGACACGACAGAAAACATTCAGTACTTC
clone size: NA; D gene: TRBD2; J gene: TRBJ2-4; V gene: TRBV4-1; CDR3 protein: CASSTPQPGLVLAKNIQYF; CDR3 DNA: TGCGCCAGCAGCACCCCCCAACCCGGACTAGTTCTAGCCAAAAACATTCAGTACTTC
clone size: NA; D gene: NA; J gene: TRBJ1-1; V gene: TRBV12-2; CDR3 protein: CASRLAGQNTEAFF; CDR3 DNA: TGTGCAAGTCGCTTAGCGGGACAGAACACTGAAGCTTTCTTT
clone size: NA; D gene: TRBD2; J gene: TRBJ2-3; V gene: TRBV28; CDR3 protein: CASSLAGEGQYF; CDR3 DNA: TGTGCCAGCAGTTTGGCTGGGGAGGGGCAGTATTTT
clone size: NA; D gene: TRBD2; J gene: TRBJ2-7; V gene: TRBV28; CDR3 protein: CASFAGGVTYEQYF; CDR3 DNA: TGTGCCAGCTTCGCGGGAGGAGTCACCTACGAGCAGTACTTC
clone size: once; D gene: NA; J gene: TRBJ1-4; V gene: TRBV9; CDR3 protein: CASSVAGSGKLFF; CDR3 DNA: TGTGCCAGCAGCGTAGCGGGGTCGGGAAAACTGTTTTTT
clone size: NA; D gene: TRBD2; J gene: TRBJ2-7; V gene: TRBV5-1; CDR3 protein: CASSQTGTRGSYEQYF; CDR3 DNA: TGCGCCAGCAGCCAGACCGGGACTAGGGGGTCCTACGAGCAGTACTTC
clone size: NA; D gene: TRBD1; J gene: TRBJ2-7; V gene: TRBV7-8; CDR3 protein: CASSSGTGYEQYF; CDR3 DNA: TGTGCCAGCAGCTCGGGGACAGGGTACGAGCAGTACTTC
clone size: few; D gene: NA; J gene: TRBJ1-2; V gene: TRBV29-1; CDR3 protein: CSVEDRQGIYGYTF; CDR3 DNA: TGCAGCGTTGAAGATCGTCAGGGGATCTATGGCTACACCTTC
clone size: NA; D gene: NA; J gene: TRBJ1-1; V gene: TRBV7-9; CDR3 protein: CASTRGANTEAFF; CDR3 DNA: TGTGCCAGCACTAGGGGCGCGAACACTGAAGCTTTCTTT